This TCR beta chain is drawn from a study of T cell responses to AZD1222 COVID-19 vaccine. Regarding the study as a whole: There were repertoire samples only from the period after the peak T cell response.

Repertoires were generated with immunoSEQ multiplex PCR, while TCRdb's copy carries only in-frame clones and drops some. The table lists about 120,000 clones, roughly 91% of them singletons. This clone was seen a handful of times. Its antigen is unidentified. This TCR derives from an adult in good health. The material sequenced was peripheral blood, taken on day 0 of AZD1222 vaccination.

The DNA of the CDR3 is TGCGCCAGCACCCGGACAGATTCCTACGAGCAGTACTTC. It translates to CASTRTDSYEQYF. The chain uses TRBV5-1 and TRBJ2-7; TRBD1 is a possible D gene (6 bases). The CDR3 is made up of 13 amino acids. Germline CDR1 SGHRS, CDR2 YFSETQ. The V end was cut by 6 bases, the J end by 1 base, with 11 bases between. The whole variable domain, remainder taken from reference TRBV5-1 and TRBJ2-7, is KAGVTQTPRYLIKTRGQQVTLSCSPISGHRSVSWYQQTPGQGLQFLFEYFSETQRNKGNFPGRFSGRQFSNSRSEMNVSTLELGDSALYLCASTRTDSYEQYFGPGTRLTVT.